This T cell receptor (beta chain) emerged from a study of blood T cell repertoires in COVID-19. About the research overall: Sites in the United States, Italy and Spain provided acute and convalescent COVID-19 samples. Sources were T cells, B-cell-depleted T cells, or PBMCs; the material itself was cDNA or gDNA.

Using immunoSEQ multiplex PCR, the repertoire was profiled, and TCRdb retains in-frame clones only, with some absent. This sample has over 250,000 clones, with over 75% found just once. This CDR3 has 15 amino acids. Per the germline V gene, CDR1 is LNHDA and CDR2 is SQIVND (reference sequence). The V and J ends lost 1 base and 7 bases, in that order; junction bases with no gene match: 7. This clone was counted once. Enrolled during active infection, Seattle patients were then followed longitudinally. The receptor was isolated from a woman aged 65 to 85 with COVID-19, enrolled during active disease. The sequencing input was peripheral blood. This sequence joins TRBV19 and TRBJ2-7; 10 bases agree with TRBD2. The chain's CDR3 is CASSIAGLAMGEQYF. Here the CDR3 DNA reads TGTGCCAGTAGTATAGCGGGACTAGCGATGGGGGAGCAGTACTTC.